This T cell receptor (beta chain) is drawn from a study of blood T cell repertoires in COVID-19. At the level of the study: T cells, B-cell-depleted T cells, or PBMCs provided the cDNA or gDNA that served as material.

Per the original methods: From reference gene primer amplification, estimates of nucleated cell counts were derived. Using immunoSEQ multiplex PCR, the repertoire was profiled, and TCRdb retains in-frame clones only, with some absent. That table furnishes V, J and clone size, whereas the DNA furnished D and trimming. The table shows about 300,000 clones, with 86% occurring only once. V was cut by 1 base and J by 8 bases, with 12 bases left in between. The germline CDR1 and CDR2 sequences are SEHNR and FQNEAQ (reference sequence). The CDR3 runs 15 residues. Everyone who took part was about 18 to 90 years old, and they came from 24 US areas. Cohort assignment relied on participant-reported clinical history. This clone was seen only a few times.

This TCR was recovered from a woman under 30 who had recovered from COVID-19. Sequencing was done on a sample of PBMCs or T cells enriched from blood (not recorded which). The gene calls are TRBV7-9 and TRBJ1-6; TRBD1 might be the D (5 bases). CDR3 protein: CASSLGAGKDSPLHF. CDR3 coding DNA: TGTGCCAGCAGCTTAGGCGCAGGGAAGGATTCACCCCTCCACTTT.